This TCR beta chain appears in the sequencing data of a study of blood T cells in healthy people across ages. A second about 7 to 12 cycle PCR used barcoded and J-beta primers. TCRdb passed the 5' RACE reads through MiXCR, listing each CDR3 protein once. The sample gives 650,000 to 1,000,000 distinct CDR3 sequences, roughly 40% of which show up once; 10% to 15% is in the top ten. Study-level findings and limits: Shifts in expanded clonotypes may have been confounded by donor CMV status, which was unknown.

Every donor provided roughly 10 milliliters of peripheral blood. About this clonotype: Its antigen is as yet unknown.

Looked up from germline, CDR1 is GTSNPN and CDR2 is SVGIG (reference sequence). This CDR3 has 13 residues. The V and J ends lost 2 bases and 4 bases respectively, with 10 bases between them. This TCR came from a man aged 18 to 30 in good health. This sequence joins TRBV30 and TRBJ2-3; D is unclear. Sequencing input: blood. CDR3 coding DNA: TGTGCCTGGAGTCGGCAGTCCCCAGATACGCAGTATTTT. Translation: CAWSRQSPDTQYF.